The 18 T cell receptor beta chains presented below share a single source sample, sequenced in a study of T cell repertoires in cytomegalovirus infection. MiXCR was run by TCRdb on the reads, yielding one entry per CDR3 protein. The sample yields roughly 640,000 distinct CDR3 sequences, roughly 24% seen once. Sequenced material: CD8+ T cells from PBMCs. These receptors were collected from a human donor in good health (CMV status not recorded). Some clones in this sample may be carry-over from other donors' samples.

The chain combines TRBV6-2 or TRBV6-3 with TRBJ2-3; TRBD1 might be the D (6 bases). CDR3 length: 14 amino acids. From germline, CDR1 is MNHEY and CDR2 SVGEGT. The V end was cut by 5 bases, the J end by 5 bases, with 14 bases between. The CDR3 reads CASSIVGARDTQYF. Written as DNA, the CDR3 is TGTGCCAGCAGTATCGTGGGGGCGCGAGATACGCAGTATTTT.

This clonotype showed up just a few times. The chain has TRBV25-1 and TRBJ1-1; D is perhaps TRBD1 (5 bases). V was pared by 1 base and J by 1 base, with 16 bases between. CDR3 length: 17 amino acids. Germline values: CDR1 MGHDK, CDR2 SYGVNS. CDR3 coding DNA: TGTGCCAGCAGTGAATGGGCGGTGAGTGGGACGAACACTGAAGCTTTCTTT. The encoded protein is CASSEWAVSGTNTEAFF.

This clonotype was observed a handful of times. The J gene is TRBJ2-7, the V gene TRBV6-2 or TRBV6-3; TRBD2 matches 8 bases. There are 15 residues in the CDR3. J gave up 2 bases and V 6 bases, and 9 bases lay outside the gene matches. Germline values: CDR1 MNHEY, CDR2 SVGEGT. The CDR3 DNA sequence: TGTGCCAGCAGCCTTCGGGGGGGCTTCGCCTACGAGCAGTACGTC. This sequence encodes CASSLRGGFAYEQYV.

Only a few counts were recorded for this clonotype. The J gene is TRBJ2-1, the V gene TRBV4-2; possibly TRBD2 for D (7 bases). There are 16 residues in the CDR3. Germline V gene sequence: CDR1 LGHNA, CDR2 YNFKEQ. V was shortened by 0 bases and J by 4 bases, with 13 bases between the two germline ends. The DNA for the CDR3 is TGTGCCAGCAGCCAAGAAGGGGGGGGCGATTACAATGAGCAGTTCTTC. This sequence encodes CASSQEGGGDYNEQFF.

This clonotype was counted once. The rearrangement links TRBV20-1 to TRBJ1-5; a possible D gene is TRBD1 (5 bases). Germline V lookup: CDR1 DFQATT, CDR2 SNEGSKA (reference sequence). Trimming cost V 1 base and J 5 bases, with 18 bases left between them. The CDR3 length is 16 residues. The CDR3 reads CSARGPREPDDQPQHF. CDR3 DNA sequence: TGCAGTGCTAGAGGACCCAGGGAGCCCGATGATCAGCCCCAGCATTTT.

The sample holds a few counts of this clonotype. V and J are TRBV6-6 and TRBJ1-3; the match to TRBD1 covers 7 bases. The CDR3 runs to 16 residues. J lost 3 bases, V lost 5 bases, and 10 bases had no gene match. Germline V gene data show CDR1 as MNHNY and CDR2 as SVGAGI (reference sequence). The CDR3 sequence: CASSTLLGGIGNTIYF. Written as DNA, the CDR3 is TGTGCCAGCAGTACCCTCTTAGGGGGCATTGGAAACACCATATATTTT.

This clonotype was seen more than once but under ten times. The V and J genes are TRBV19 and TRBJ2-5; unclear D gene. The V end lost 6 bases, the J end lost 5 bases, and 19 bases lay between the germline ends. Germline CDR1 is LNHDA and CDR2 is SQIVND (reference sequence). The CDR3 runs to 15 residues. This CDR3 is CASSTDENLGETQYF. The CDR3 bases are TGTGCCAGTAGCACCGACGAGAATCTGGGGGAGACCCAGTACTTC.

This clonotype was seen a few times. The chain carries TRBV6-5 and TRBJ2-2; D uncertain. The CDR3 is 15 amino acids. Per the germline V gene, CDR1 is MNHEY and CDR2 is SVGAGI. Trimming stripped 1 base from V and 0 bases from J, with 6 bases between. This CDR3 reads CASSYYGPNTGELFF. The CDR3 coding sequence is TGTGCCAGCAGTTACTACGGGCCGAACACCGGGGAGCTGTTTTTT.

The sample holds many counts of this clonotype. The V call is TRBV28, the J call TRBJ1-2; TRBD1 agrees at 10 bases. Germline-derived CDR1 and CDR2 are MDHEN and SYDVKM. J gave up 4 bases and V 4 bases, and 6 bases lay outside the gene matches. This CDR3 has 15 amino acids. CDR3 sequence (DNA): TGTGCCAGCAGTTCCCTGACAGGGGGCTTCTATGGCTACACCTTC. Amino acid sequence: CASSSLTGGFYGYTF.

This clonotype occurred many times. The chain links TRBV7-2 to TRBJ2-1; 10 nucleotides line up with TRBD2. V lost 1 base and J lost 7; bases outside the gene matches: 4. CDR3 size: 15 residues. Per the germline V gene, CDR1 is SGHTA and CDR2 is FQGNSA. This CDR3 is CASSLGTSGLNEQFF. DNA for the CDR3: TGTGCCAGCAGCTTAGGGACTAGCGGTTTGAATGAGCAGTTCTTC.

This chain uses TRBV5-6 with TRBJ2-1; D is tentatively TRBD1 or TRBD2 (5 bases each). This CDR3 is 17 amino acids long. The germline CDR1 and CDR2 sequences are SGHDT and YYEEEE. V was clipped by 3 bases and J by 0 bases, with 16 bases between them. The CDR3 DNA is TGTGCCAGCAGCTCCGAGCAGGTGGGGGACTCCTACAATGAGCAGTTCTTC. Encoded protein: CASSSEQVGDSYNEQFF.

This clonotype has a handful of counts. V and J are TRBV19 and TRBJ2-1, with a possible D match to TRBD1 (5 bases). Trimming cost V 0 bases and J 1 base, with 13 bases left between them. The germline V gene has CDR1 LNHDA and CDR2 SQIVND (reference sequence). This CDR3 contains 17 residues. The CDR3 reads CASSIEGGAPSYNEQFF. DNA of the CDR3: TGTGCCAGTAGTATAGAGGGTGGGGCTCCGTCCTACAATGAGCAGTTCTTC.

This clonotype appeared a few times. The V gene is TRBV6-2 or TRBV6-3, the J gene TRBJ1-5; 8 positions agree with TRBD1. Germline lookup yields CDR1 MNHEY and CDR2 SVGEGT. The V and J ends lost 2 bases and 0 bases, in that order; junction bases with no gene match: 6. The CDR3 has 17 residues. For the CDR3, the DNA is TGTGCCAGCAGTTACGGGACAGGAGTCTATAGCAATCAGCCCCAGCATTTT. It encodes CASSYGTGVYSNQPQHF.

The V and J genes are TRBV28 and TRBJ2-1, with 7 bases that match TRBD1. The CDR3 sequence is 16 residues long. The trim removed 2 bases at V and 6 bases at J, leaving 10 bases unmatched. The germline CDR1 and CDR2 sequences are MDHEN and SYDVKM. The CDR3 loop reads CASSLRLAGGINEQFF. CDR3 bases: TGTGCCAGCAGTTTAAGGTTGGCAGGGGGTATCAATGAGCAGTTCTTC.

In its sample, this clonotype was seen a few times. The V gene is TRBV27, the J gene TRBJ2-2; a possible D gene is TRBD2 (5 bases). CDR3 length: 14 amino acids. CDR1 and CDR2 (germline): MNHEY, SMNVEV (reference sequence). The V end was cut by 2 bases, the J end by 2 bases, with 6 bases between. The CDR3 DNA reads TGTGCCAGCAGTTTACCGGGAAACACCGGGGAGCTGTTTTTT. Its translation is CASSLPGNTGELFF.

This clonotype was recorded a few times. CDR3 residues: CASSQGQGQHF. In DNA, the CDR3 is TGTGCCAGTAGTCAAGGACAGGGCCAGCATTTT. The chain employs TRBV19 and TRBJ1-5; 8 bases fit TRBD1. Germline V gene lookup returns CDR1 LNHDA and CDR2 SQIVND (reference sequence). CDR3 size: 11 residues. The junction had 3 bases not matched to a gene; V was cut back by 5 bases and J by 12 bases.

This clonotype was counted between two and nine times. V usage is TRBV7-9 and J usage is TRBJ2-3; unclear D gene. Germline V CDR1 and CDR2: SEHNR, FQNEAQ (reference sequence). V was clipped by 1 base and J by 2 bases, with 10 bases between them. This CDR3 has 15 residues. As DNA, the CDR3 is TGTGCCAGCAGCTTAGTGGCGGCGACCACAGATACGCAGTATTTT. Translated, it gives CASSLVAATTDTQYF. The complete variable domain, with remaining parts taken from reference TRBV7-9 and TRBJ2-3, reads DTGVSQNPRHKITKRGQNVTFRCDPISEHNRLYWYRQTLGQGPEFLTYFQNEAQLEKSRLLSDRFSAERPKGSFSTLEIQRTEQGDSAMYLCASSLVAATTDTQYFGPGTRLTVL.

With regard to this clonotype: A much larger clone sits a single nucleotide away, making a read error possible. The genes are TRBV28 and TRBJ2-3, with 10 bases that match TRBD2. Germline V gene sequence: CDR1 MDHEN, CDR2 SYDVKM. CDR3 size: 16 residues. This CDR3 is CARSSVLAGVTDTQYF. The CDR3 bases are TGTGCCCGCAGCTCAGTCCTAGCGGGGGTCACAGATACGCAGTATTTT.